This T cell receptor beta chain was recorded in a study of blood T cell repertoires in COVID-19. Study-level information: COVID-19 samples from acute and convalescent phases originated in the United States, Italy and Spain. Nucleic acid was either cDNA or gDNA, and it came from T cells, B-cell-depleted T cells, or PBMCs.

Original data processing: By means of reference gene primer amplification, nucleated cell counts were estimated. The table came from immunoSEQ multiplex PCR; TCRdb's copy has only in-frame clones and leaves some out. Clonal size and the V and J genes are those of that table, whereas D and trimming came from the DNA. Among about 240,000 clones listed, roughly 88% were seen once. Germline V gene lookup returns CDR1 MDHEN and CDR2 SYDVKM. The CDR3 is 15 amino acids. Between the trimmed V and J ends, which lost 5 bases and 1 base, there was a span of 12 bases. This clonotype was sampled from a man older than 75 with acute or convalescent COVID-19. Sample: peripheral blood. V is TRBV28 and J is TRBJ1-5; weak D call: TRBD1 (5 bases). The DNA of the CDR3 is TGTGCCAGCAGTAATACAGGAGAGAGCAATCAGCCCCAGCATTTT. Translating it yields CASSNTGESNQPQHF.